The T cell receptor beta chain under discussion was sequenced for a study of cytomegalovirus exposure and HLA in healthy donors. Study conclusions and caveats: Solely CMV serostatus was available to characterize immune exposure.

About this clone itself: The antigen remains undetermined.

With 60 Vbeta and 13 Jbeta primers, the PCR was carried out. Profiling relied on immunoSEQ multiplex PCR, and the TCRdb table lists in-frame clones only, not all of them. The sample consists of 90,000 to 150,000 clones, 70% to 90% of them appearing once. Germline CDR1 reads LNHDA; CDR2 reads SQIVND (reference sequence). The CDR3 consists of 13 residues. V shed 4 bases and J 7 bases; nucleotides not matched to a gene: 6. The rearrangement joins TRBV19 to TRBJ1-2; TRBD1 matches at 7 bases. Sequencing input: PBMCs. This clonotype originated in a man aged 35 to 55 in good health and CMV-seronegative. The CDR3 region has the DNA TGTGCCAGTAGTACCGACAGGGCCGGTGGCTACACCTTC. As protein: CASSTDRAGGYTF.